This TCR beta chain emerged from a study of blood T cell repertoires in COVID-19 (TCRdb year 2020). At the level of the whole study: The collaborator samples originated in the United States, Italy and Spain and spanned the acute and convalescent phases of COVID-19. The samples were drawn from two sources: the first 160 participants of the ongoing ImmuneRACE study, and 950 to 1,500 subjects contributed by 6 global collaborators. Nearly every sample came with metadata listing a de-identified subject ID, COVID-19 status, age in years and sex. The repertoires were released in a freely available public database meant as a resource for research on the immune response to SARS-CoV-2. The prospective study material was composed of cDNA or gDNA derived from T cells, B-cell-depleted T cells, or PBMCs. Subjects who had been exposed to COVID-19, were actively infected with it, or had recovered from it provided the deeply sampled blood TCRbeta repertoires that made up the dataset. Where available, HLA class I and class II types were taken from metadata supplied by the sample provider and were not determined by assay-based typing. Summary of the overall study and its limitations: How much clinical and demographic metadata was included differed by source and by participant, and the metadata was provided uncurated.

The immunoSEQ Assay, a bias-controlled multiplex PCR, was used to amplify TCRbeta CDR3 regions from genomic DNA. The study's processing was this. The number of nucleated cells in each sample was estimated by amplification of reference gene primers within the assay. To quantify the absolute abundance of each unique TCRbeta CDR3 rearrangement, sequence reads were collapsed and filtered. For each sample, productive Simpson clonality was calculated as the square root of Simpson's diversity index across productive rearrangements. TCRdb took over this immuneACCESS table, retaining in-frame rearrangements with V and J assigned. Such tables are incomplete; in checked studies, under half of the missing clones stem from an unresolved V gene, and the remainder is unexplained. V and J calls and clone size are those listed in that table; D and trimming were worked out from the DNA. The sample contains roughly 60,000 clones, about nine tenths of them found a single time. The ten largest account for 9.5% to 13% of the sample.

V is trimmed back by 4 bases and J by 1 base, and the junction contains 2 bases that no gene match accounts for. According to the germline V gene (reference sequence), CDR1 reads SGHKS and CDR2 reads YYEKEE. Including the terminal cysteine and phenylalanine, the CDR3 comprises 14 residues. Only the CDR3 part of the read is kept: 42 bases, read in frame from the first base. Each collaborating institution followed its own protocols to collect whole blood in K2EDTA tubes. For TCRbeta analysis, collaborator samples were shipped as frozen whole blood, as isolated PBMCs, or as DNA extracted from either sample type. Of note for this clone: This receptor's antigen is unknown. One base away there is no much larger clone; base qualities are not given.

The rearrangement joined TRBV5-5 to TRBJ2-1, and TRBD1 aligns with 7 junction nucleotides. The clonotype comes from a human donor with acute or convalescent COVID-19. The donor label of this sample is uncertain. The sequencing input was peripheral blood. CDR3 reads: CASSRDRSYNEQFF. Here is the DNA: TGTGCCAGCAGCCGGGACAGATCCTACAATGAGCAGTTCTTC.